This entry is about one TCR beta chain. Its specificity is not known. Lung cancer patients with chemo-refractory metastatic non-small-cell disease were given focal radiation plus CTLA-4 blockade with ipilimumab. The CDR3 is 16 residues long. V was clipped by 1 base and J by 5 bases, with 14 bases between them. Germline lookup yields CDR1 MGHRA and CDR2 YSYEKL. The data were taken from a study of radiotherapy plus CTLA-4 blockade in lung cancer. Findings of the study overall: In blood, early T cell clone dynamics reportedly predicted response best, together with interferon-beta. The study found tumor-derived TCR clones expanded in blood after radiotherapy plus ipilimumab.

Libraries were prepared by immunoSEQ multiplex PCR; TCRdb keeps only in-frame clonotypes and omits some of them. Among about 94,000 clones listed, roughly 80% were seen once. The origin of this receptor is a human donor with non-small cell lung cancer that progressed on radiotherapy plus ipilimumab. The sequencing used peripheral blood, collected from a patient treated with radiotherapy plus ipilimumab. This rearrangement joins TRBV4-1 to TRBJ1-4; no reliable D call. The CDR3 sequence: CASSQGTPDGNEKLFF. In DNA form, the CDR3 reads TGCGCCAGCAGCCAAGGGACCCCGGACGGAAATGAAAAACTGTTTTTT.